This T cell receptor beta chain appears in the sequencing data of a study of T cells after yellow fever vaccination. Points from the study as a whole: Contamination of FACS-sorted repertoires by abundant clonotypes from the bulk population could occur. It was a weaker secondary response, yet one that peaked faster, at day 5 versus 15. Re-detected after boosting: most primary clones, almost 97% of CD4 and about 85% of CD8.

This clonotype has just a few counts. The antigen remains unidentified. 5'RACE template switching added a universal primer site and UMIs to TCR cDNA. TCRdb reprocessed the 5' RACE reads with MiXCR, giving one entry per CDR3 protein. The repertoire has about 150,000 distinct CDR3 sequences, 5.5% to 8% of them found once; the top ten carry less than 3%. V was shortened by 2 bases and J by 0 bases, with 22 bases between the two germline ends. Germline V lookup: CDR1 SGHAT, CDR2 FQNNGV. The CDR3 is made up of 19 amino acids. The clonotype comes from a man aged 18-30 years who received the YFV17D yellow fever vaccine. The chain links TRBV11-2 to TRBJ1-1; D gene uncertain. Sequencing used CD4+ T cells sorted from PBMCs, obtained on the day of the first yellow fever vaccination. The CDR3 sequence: CASSLPSRSGSGMNTEAFF. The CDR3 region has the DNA TGTGCCAGCAGCTTACCTTCAAGGTCGGGAAGCGGGATGAACACTGAAGCTTTCTTT. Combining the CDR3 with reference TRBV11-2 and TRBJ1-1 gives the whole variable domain EAGVAQSPRYKIIEKRQSVAFWCNPISGHATLYWYQQILGQGPKLLIQFQNNGVVDDSQLPKDRFSAERLKGVDSTLKIQPAKLEDSAVYLCASSLPSRSGSGMNTEAFFGQGTRLTVV.